The rows below give T cell receptor beta chains drawn from one sample of a study of prognosis after radiotherapy for stage I lung cancer. TCRdb used MiXCR to reprocess the multiplex PCR reads, holding one entry per CDR3 protein. The sample records 13,000 to 15,000 distinct CDR3 sequences, roughly 50% being singletons. Sequencing was performed on PBMCs, taken before or after stereotactic body radiation therapy (not recorded which). The receptors were gathered from a donor over 45 with non-small cell lung cancer. Each CDR3 is given with its conserved first and last residue. The D gene is left open where the match is weak. Rows may omit the clone size; those that give it use once, few, many or a size class.

J: TRBJ1-5
V: TRBV20-1
size: NA
D: NA
DNA: TGCAGTGCTAGGGATGCCTTGGGTCAGCCCCAGCATTTT
CDR3: CSARDALGQPQHF

J: TRBJ1-5
V: TRBV6-1
size: NA
D: NA
DNA: TGTGCCGGCGGGGACTTATATCAGCCCCAGCATTTT
CDR3: CAGGDLYQPQHF

J: TRBJ2-1
V: TRBV10-3
size: many
D: NA
DNA: TGTGCCATCAGCGAGTACTCCTACAATGAGCAGTTCTTC
CDR3: CAISEYSYNEQFF

J: TRBJ1-3
V: TRBV4-2
size: many
D: NA
DNA: TGTGCCAGCAGCCAAGACGACGGAAACACCATATATTTT
CDR3: CASSQDDGNTIYF

J: TRBJ2-7
V: TRBV20-1
size: many
D: TRBD1
DNA: TGCAGTATATACGGACAGGCATCCTACGAGCAGTACTTC
CDR3: CSIYGQASYEQYF

J: TRBJ1-5
V: TRBV5-1
size: NA
D: NA
DNA: TGCGCCAGCAGCCTTGGGGGCAGCTGTAGCAATCTGCCCCAGCATTTT
CDR3: CASSLGGSCSNLPQHF

J: TRBJ2-2
V: TRBV7-2
size: NA
D: NA
DNA: TGTGCCAGCAGCTTTACCAGCGTAACGAACACCGGGGAGCTGTTTTTT
CDR3: CASSFTSVTNTGELFF

J: TRBJ2-3
V: TRBV10-2
size: NA
D: NA
DNA: TGCGCCAGCAACACGGTCATAGATACGCAGTATTTT
CDR3: CASNTVIDTQYF

J: TRBJ2-7
V: TRBV20-1
size: NA
D: NA
DNA: TGCAGTGCTTTAAAAGGGGGAACCTACGAGCAGTACTTC
CDR3: CSALKGGTYEQYF

J: TRBJ2-6
V: TRBV27
size: NA
D: NA
DNA: TGTGCCAGCAGTTGGGGCCGGGACAACTCTGGGGCCAACGTCCTGACTTTC
CDR3: CASSWGRDNSGANVLTF

J: TRBJ2-3
V: TRBV6-5
size: medium-sized
D: NA
DNA: TGTGCCAGCAGTTACTCGAGCTGGACAGAGAATACGCAGTATTTT
CDR3: CASSYSSWTENTQYF

J: TRBJ1-5
V: TRBV7-8
size: many
D: NA
DNA: TGTGCCAGCAGCTCGACAGGAGGAGGTACCAATCAGCCCCAGCATTTT
CDR3: CASSSTGGGTNQPQHF

J: TRBJ2-3
V: TRBV19
size: many
D: NA
DNA: TGTGCCAGTAGCCCGACACGCACAGATACGCAGTATTTT
CDR3: CASSPTRTDTQYF

J: TRBJ2-7
V: TRBV9
size: NA
D: NA
DNA: TGTGCCAGCAGCGAAGGGGGGACCTACGAGCAGTACTTC
CDR3: CASSEGGTYEQYF

J: TRBJ2-3
V: TRBV9
size: many
D: TRBD2
DNA: TGTGCCAGCAGCCCGAGAGGCGGGGGGATGGATACGCAGTATTTT
CDR3: CASSPRGGGMDTQYF

J: TRBJ1-1
V: TRBV27
size: NA
D: NA
DNA: TGTGCGAGCAGCAAGCTAGGCAATGAAGCTTTGTTT
CDR3: CASSKLGNEALF

J: TRBJ1-6
V: TRBV28
size: medium-sized
D: TRBD1
DNA: TGTGCCAGCAGCCCAAAGGACAGGGTCAGTTCACCCCTCCACTTT
CDR3: CASSPKDRVSSPLHF

J: TRBJ1-1
V: TRBV19
size: NA
D: NA
DNA: TGTGCCACCCGGGCGGGGATCACTGAAGCTTTCTTT
CDR3: CATRAGITEAFF

J: TRBJ2-2
V: TRBV7-2
size: many
D: NA
DNA: TGTGCCAGCAGCTGGGACCCTAACACCGGGGAGCTGTTTTTT
CDR3: CASSWDPNTGELFF

J: TRBJ2-1
V: TRBV6-9
size: NA
D: NA
DNA: TGTGCCAGCAGTTACTCAGGGGGGGATTATCAGTTCTTC
CDR3: CASSYSGGDYQFF

J: TRBJ2-1
V: TRBV28
size: medium-sized
D: NA
DNA: TGTGCCAGCAGCGCAGCCGGGTCGAAAGCCTACAATGAGCAGTTCTTC
CDR3: CASSAAGSKAYNEQFF

J: TRBJ1-1
V: TRBV30
size: once
D: NA
DNA: TGTGCCTGGAGTGTAGGCTGGGCCCAACCGAACACTGAAGCTTTCTTT
CDR3: CAWSVGWAQPNTEAFF

J: TRBJ2-3
V: TRBV7-7
size: NA
D: NA
DNA: TGTGCTAGCGGCCCAATCCAGGCGACGGATACGCAGTATTTT
CDR3: CASGPIQATDTQYF

J: TRBJ2-5
V: TRBV18
size: few
D: NA
DNA: TGTGCCAGCTCACCACGACACCAACTAGAACCCGGTCAGGATCAAGAGTGGGCCCAGTACTTC
CDR3: CASSPRHQLEPGQDQEWAQYF

J: TRBJ1-5
V: TRBV6-2/TRBV6-3
size: NA
D: NA
DNA: TGTGCCAGCAGCGTGACAGGAGCGGGGACTCTTCCCCAGCATTTT
CDR3: CASSVTGAGTLPQHF

J: TRBJ2-7
V: TRBV6-5
size: many
D: TRBD2
DNA: TGTGCCGGAAGAAATAGCGGGAGTGCCTACGAGCAGTACTTC
CDR3: CAGRNSGSAYEQYF

J: TRBJ2-7
V: TRBV5-6
size: many
D: TRBD1
DNA: TGTGCCAGCAGCTTAATTTCGGGACAGACCTACGAGCAGTACTTC
CDR3: CASSLISGQTYEQYF

J: TRBJ2-1
V: TRBV6-1
size: NA
D: NA
DNA: TGTGCCACCACCCTAGAGGGAATGGAATACAATGAGCAGTTCTTC
CDR3: CATTLEGMEYNEQFF

J: TRBJ2-3
V: TRBV7-9
size: many
D: TRBD1
DNA: TGTGCCAGCAGCATAGGACAGGGAACAGATGTAGCAGATACGCAGTATTTT
CDR3: CASSIGQGTDVADTQYF

J: TRBJ2-7
V: TRBV6-1
size: once
D: NA
DNA: TGTGCCAGCAGTCTTCTTTACGAGCAGTACTTC
CDR3: CASSLLYEQYF

J: TRBJ2-7
V: TRBV15
size: many
D: TRBD1
DNA: TGTGCCACCAGCGCAAGCATACCGGGACAGGGTTTTTCCTACGAGCAGTACTTC
CDR3: CATSASIPGQGFSYEQYF

J: TRBJ2-7
V: TRBV12-3/TRBV12-4
size: NA
D: TRBD1
DNA: TGTGCCAGCAGTCGGCCGGGACAGGGGGGGTACGAGCAGTACTTC
CDR3: CASSRPGQGGYEQYF

J: TRBJ1-5
V: TRBV11-2
size: NA
D: NA
DNA: TGTGCCAGCAGCTTATCCCACAGTCAGCCCCAGCATTTT
CDR3: CASSLSHSQPQHF

J: TRBJ1-2
V: TRBV19
size: NA
D: NA
DNA: TGTGCCAGTAGTATGCCCCCTCAAGGCTACACCTTC
CDR3: CASSMPPQGYTF

J: TRBJ2-2
V: TRBV6-2/TRBV6-3
size: NA
D: TRBD1
DNA: TGTGCCAGCATCCCAGGACAGGGGATTGGCGGGGAGCTTTTTTTT
CDR3: CASIPGQGIGGELFF

J: TRBJ2-5
V: TRBV12-3/TRBV12-4
size: many
D: TRBD1
DNA: TGTGCCAGCAATCGGGACAGCCAAGAGACCCAGTACTTC
CDR3: CASNRDSQETQYF

J: TRBJ1-1
V: TRBV5-1
size: NA
D: NA
DNA: TGCGCCAGCAGCCTCGTTTTGGGGGGGTCCGCCACTGAAGCTTTCTTT
CDR3: CASSLVLGGSATEAFF

J: TRBJ2-1
V: TRBV15
size: many
D: NA
DNA: TGTGCCACCAGCAGCGTTTACCGGGAGCAGTTCTTC
CDR3: CATSSVYREQFF

J: TRBJ2-5
V: TRBV27
size: NA
D: NA
DNA: TGTGCCAGCAGTTCCTTGGGGGGCAAAGAGACCCAGTACTTC
CDR3: CASSSLGGKETQYF

J: TRBJ2-7
V: TRBV6-2/TRBV6-3
size: few
D: NA
DNA: TGTGCCAGCAGTGTTGGGTTCGAGCAGTACTTC
CDR3: CASSVGFEQYF

J: TRBJ2-2
V: TRBV4-1
size: many
D: TRBD2
DNA: TGCGCCAGCAACCCGGGACTAGCGTGGACCGGGGAGCTGTTTTTT
CDR3: CASNPGLAWTGELFF

J: TRBJ2-2
V: TRBV11-3
size: many
D: TRBD2
DNA: TGTGCCAGCAGCCGCAAAATCGGGGGGTACACCGGGGAGCTGTTTTTT
CDR3: CASSRKIGGYTGELFF

J: TRBJ2-5
V: TRBV28
size: many
D: NA
DNA: TGTGCCAGCAGGCCTCCACTAGGGGGGTCAGAGACCCAGTACTTC
CDR3: CASRPPLGGSETQYF